The T cell receptor beta chain under discussion was sequenced for a study of blood T cell repertoires in COVID-19. Between the trimmed V and J ends, which lost 7 bases and 7 bases, there was a span of 28 bases. Germline assignment: CDR1 SGHTA and CDR2 FQGNSA. The length of the CDR3 is 17 residues. Grouping used clinical history reported by participants in a survey and questionnaire. Two negative PCRs, clearance, or symptom resolution had been documented for recovered Cohort 3 donors. How the authors handled the data: Amplifying reference gene primers gave estimates of nucleated cell counts. Using immunoSEQ multiplex PCR, the repertoire was profiled, and TCRdb retains in-frame clones only, with some absent. V, J and clone size derive from that table, while D and trimming were established from the DNA sequence. The table lists 150,000 to 200,000 clones, roughly 87% of them singletons.

This sequence joins TRBV7-2 and TRBJ1-2; D remains ambiguous. The receptor was isolated from a woman in her forties or fifties who had recovered from COVID-19. Sequencing was performed on PBMCs or T cells enriched from blood (not recorded which). CDR3 loop: CASTSGRGGKRVFGYTF. CDR3 coding DNA: TGTGCCAGCACCTCTGGACGGGGAGGGAAGAGAGTTTTTGGCTACACCTTC.